Listed below are T cell receptor beta chains from one sample, sequenced in a study of neurological immune-mediated disorders. TCRdb reprocessed the 5' RACE reads with MiXCR, giving one entry per CDR3 protein. The sample carries roughly 36,000 distinct CDR3 sequences, roughly 3.1% recorded once. The sample comprised PBMCs. The receptors stem from a woman in her fifties or sixties with multiple sclerosis. CDR3s include the opening cysteine and the closing phenylalanine or tryptophan. D genes are given only for firm matches. Clone size is given for some rows only: seen once, a few or many times, or a class if the clone is expanded.

TRBV12-3/TRBV12-4	few	TRBJ2-5	-	TGTGCCAGCAGTTTGAGGCAGCTCCAAGAGACCCAGTACTTC	CASSLRQLQETQYF
TRBV20-1	many	TRBJ1-3	-	TGCAGTGCCACGGGCGAGGTCGGAAACACCATATATTTT	CSATGEVGNTIYF
TRBV5-6	many	TRBJ2-5	-	TGTGCCAGCAGCGGGACACGGGAGACCCAGTACTTC	CASSGTRETQYF
TRBV28	many	TRBJ2-7	TRBD1	TGTGCCAGTCGGACAGGGGGCATCTACGAGCAGTACTTC	CASRTGGIYEQYF
TRBV20-1	many	TRBJ2-1	TRBD2	TGCAGTGCCCTGACTCGGGTAGCGGGGGGCCTATCCTACAATGAGCAGTTCTTC	CSALTRVAGGLSYNEQFF
TRBV5-1	many	TRBJ1-2	-	TGCGCCAGCAAGCTCCAACCTTCCGGGACTGACTATGGCTACACCTTC	CASKLQPSGTDYGYTF
TRBV5-1	many	TRBJ1-1	-	TGCGCCAGCAGCTTGGGGTCAGTGGGGGACACTGAAGCTTTCTTT	CASSLGSVGDTEAFF
TRBV20-1	many	TRBJ1-2	TRBD1	TGCAGTGCAGAGGACAGGAACTATGGCTACACCTTC	CSAEDRNYGYTF
TRBV12-3/TRBV12-4	many	TRBJ2-5	TRBD2	TGTGCCAGCAGTTTCTCTAGCGGGGGAGCGCGTCCAGAGACCCAGTACTTC	CASSFSSGGARPETQYF
TRBV20-1	-	TRBJ2-1	-	TGCAGTGCTACGTCCAGGGGAGTATGGAATGAGCAGTTCTTC	CSATSRGVWNEQFF
TRBV20-1	medium-sized	TRBJ1-6	-	TGCAGTGCTAGAGGGTCGGGTTCACCCCTCCACTTT	CSARGSGSPLHF
TRBV20-1	many	TRBJ1-1	-	TGCAGTGTTTGGGGGGGCACTGAAGCTTTCTTT	CSVWGGTEAFF
TRBV3-1	many	TRBJ2-3	-	TGTGCCAGCAGCCCCAGGACTCAAACAGATACGCAGTATTTT	CASSPRTQTDTQYF
TRBV19	few	TRBJ2-7	TRBD1	TGTGCCAGTAGCCTTAGACGCAGACAGGGGGACGAGCAGTACTTC	CASSLRRRQGDEQYF
TRBV12-3/TRBV12-4	many	TRBJ2-1	TRBD2	TGTGCCAGCAGTTTCGGGCGGGGGGCCTACAATGAGCAGTTCTTC	CASSFGRGAYNEQFF